This TCR beta chain was captured in a study of technical replicates of blood from a handful of donors. The V gene lost 4 bases and the J gene lost 5 bases, with 10 bases spanning the gap. The CDR3 runs 13 residues. CDR1 and CDR2 (germline): SGHDT, YYEEEE. The table came from immunoSEQ multiplex PCR; TCRdb's copy has only in-frame clones and leaves some out. The profile shows 62,000 or so clones, roughly 86% of them singletons. The chain links TRBV5-6 to TRBJ1-5; D might be TRBD1 (5 bases). Material for sequencing was PBMCs. The sequence was collected from a human donor in good health. Some clones in this sample may be carry-over from other donors' samples. CDR3 nucleotides: TGTGCCAGCAGCGGCAGGGAGGATCAGCCCCAGCATTTT. Translation: CASSGREDQPQHF.